The T cell receptor beta chain under discussion was sequenced for a study of CD8+ T cells in alopecia areata. About the study: For 6 to 18 months, tofacitinib was taken, and 6 months off drug followed. Study-level findings and limits: Greater clonality was observed in lesional scalp samples, especially alopecia totalis/universalis, versus normal scalp.

Treatment indicated: oral pan-JAK inhibitor, 5-10 mg twice daily. Collected material from alopecia areata patients comprised lesional scalp punch biopsies and peripheral blood. The germline V gene has CDR1 SQVTM and CDR2 ANQGSEA. This CDR3 has 14 residues. V shed 4 bases and J shed 0 bases, with 12 bases lying between them. Comments on this clone: Its antigen remains unknown.

Extracted RNA was reverse transcribed, and the resulting cDNA served as sequencing template. Data came from immunoSEQ multiplex PCR; TCRdb stores just in-frame clones and leaves some out. Here the sample spans more than 90,000 clones, around 55% being singletons. The TCR was taken from a human donor with alopecia areata. The chain combines TRBV29-1 with TRBJ1-1; TRBD1 is a possible D gene (6 bases). The sequences come from CD8+ T cells sorted from blood, collected at week 4, from a patient treated with tofacitinib. The CDR3 loop is CSVVLQGLNTEAFF. CDR3 sequence (DNA): TGCAGCGTTGTCCTACAGGGTTTGAACACTGAAGCTTTCTTT.